The 7 T cell receptor beta chains reported below all come from one sample, sequenced in a study of CD4 T cells in relation to SARS-CoV-2 and coronaviruses. Using immunoSEQ multiplex PCR, the repertoire was profiled, and TCRdb retains in-frame clones only, with some absent. The repertoire holds tens of thousands of clones, with over 90% as singletons. Before the COVID-19 pandemic, during about 2011-2019, CD4+ T cells were taken from unexposed donors. Source material: naive CD4+ T cells from PBMCs. Subset given: naive CD4+ T cells isolated by negative enrichment. These receptors came from a human donor in good health.

The chain recombines TRBV3-1 (or the pseudogene TRBV3-2) with TRBJ1-3; 7 positions agree with TRBD1. V was pared by 5 bases and J by 5 bases, with 6 bases of the junction left unmatched. The CDR3 loop spans 14 amino acids. The germline CDR1 and CDR2 sequences are LGHDT and YNNKEL (reference sequence). CDR3 bases: TGTGCCAGCAGCTCCCAGGGGGTGAGAAACACCATATATTTT. This encodes CASSSQGVRNTIYF.

The chain has TRBV6-5 and TRBJ1-1; tentatively, D is TRBD1 (6 bases). The CDR3 is 15 residues long. The germline V gene has CDR1 MNHEY and CDR2 SVGAGI. The germline V and J ends were trimmed by 6 bases and 1 base, with 15 bases remaining between them. This CDR3 reads CASRVQGLANTEAFF. The CDR3 DNA reads TGTGCCAGCAGAGTACAGGGTTTAGCGAACACTGAAGCTTTCTTT.

This CDR3 is CASSLLTGGGTGELFF. Written as DNA, the CDR3 is TGTGCCAGCAGCTTGCTCACAGGGGGAGGCACCGGGGAGCTGTTTTTT. The chain has TRBV7-3 and TRBJ2-2; 8 bases line up with TRBD1. The V segment lost 3 bases and the J segment 4 bases; nucleotides outside the gene matches: 7. The CDR3 contains 16 residues. Germline V gene sequence: CDR1 SGHTA, CDR2 FQGTGA.

The J gene is TRBJ2-7, the V gene TRBV19; TRBD2 matches at 13 bases. Germline CDR1 and CDR2: LNHDA and SQIVND (reference sequence). V gave up 3 bases and J gave up 6 bases; unmatched junction bases: 8. The CDR3 loop spans 16 amino acids. DNA of the CDR3: TGTGCCAGTAGTATCACCCCCGGACTAGCGGGGGCCGAGCAGTACTTC. Its translation is CASSITPGLAGAEQYF.

The J gene is TRBJ2-7, the V gene TRBV5-1; TRBD1 matches at 12 bases. CDR3 length: 17 residues. The V and J ends lost 4 bases and 4 bases, in that order; junction bases with no gene match: 12. The germline V gene encodes CDR1 SGHRS and CDR2 YFSETQ. CDR3 in amino acids: CASSPEPGQGAGYEQYF. CDR3 DNA: TGCGCCAGCAGCCCCGAGCCGGGACAGGGGGCCGGGTACGAGCAGTACTTC.

DNA for the CDR3: TGCGCCAGCACGAGCCGGGGGGTTAATGAGCAGTTCTTC. This sequence encodes CASTSRGVNEQFF. This chain uses TRBV10-2 with TRBJ2-1; 7 bases align to TRBD2. Germline V CDR1 and CDR2: WSHSY, SAAADI. After removal of 7 bases from V and 7 bases from J, the junction contained 7 bases not matched to a gene. The CDR3 extends over 13 amino acids.

The V call is TRBV10-3, the J call TRBJ1-1; unclear D gene. The CDR3 has 15 residues. Trimming shortened V by 1 base and J by 6 bases, and 15 bases separated the two germline ends. Per the germline V gene, CDR1 is ENHRY and CDR2 is SYGVKD. The CDR3 sequence: CAISELDYGGAEAFF. CDR3 DNA sequence: TGTGCCATCAGTGAGTTGGATTATGGCGGCGCTGAAGCTTTCTTT.